This T cell receptor (beta chain) was obtained from a study of cytomegalovirus exposure and HLA in healthy donors (dated by TCRdb to about 2017). Study-wide context: According to an earlier analysis of 450 to 650 of the donors, 150 million to 200 million T cells yielded roughly 100 million unique TCR beta sequences and roughly 280 Gb of sequence data. An early release that covered fewer than 800 HLA-typed donors contained 300 to 350 gigabases of sequencing data and some 87 million unique TCR sequences. The genetic ancestry cluster associated with self-reported Caucasian donors included over 65% of the roughly 410 genotyped donors. The study was designed to test whether signatures of past pathogen exposure could be identified by cataloging public T cell receptors. The study used immunosequencing to profile the T cell repertoires of 670 or so subjects and linked those repertoires to cytomegalovirus serostatus. In addition to the first cohort of roughly 670 subjects, a separate validation cohort of under 150 different subjects was used. To predict cytomegalovirus infection status, the study brought together high-throughput TCR immunosequencing, statistical association of individual TCRs with disease status, and machine learning. In a later analysis, previously published TCR beta repertoires from some 640 donors were re-analyzed and high-resolution HLA genotyping was added so that TCR occurrence patterns could be studied. Rather than using new phenotypic data, the later analysis identified candidate immune exposures from TCR beta sequences and from how often those sequences occurred across donors. To decide whether each TCR beta V gene segment behaved as functional or pseudogenic, an earlier analysis of approximately 590 of the donors relied on high-throughput TCR beta sequencing. Donor age, sex, ethnicity and CMV serostatus were compiled alongside the repertoire data. Genome-wide SNP genotypes for about three fifths of the roughly 670 donors were used in a later genetic analysis, which treated that subset as a discovery cohort. All discovery cohort repertoires had been generated on a single sequencing platform. HLA typing covered class I and class II loci at four-digit resolution. Typing coverage varied by locus: about 629-640 donors for A, B, C, DRB1 and DQB1; more than 500 for DQA1; 606 for DPA1; 450 to 480 for DPB1. Roughly five DR-DQ haplotypes were handled as single units for association and clustering, since linkage in the cohort was strong. On average, around 200,000 unique TCR beta nucleotide sequences were sequenced per donor among more than 350 genotyped donors of the cohort, with approximately 18% of those sequences being non-productive. Points the paper makes about the study in general: The 87-base-pair reads could not distinguish some IMGT-functional V segments, including TRBV6-2 and TRBV6-3, so those segments were excluded. Compared with equally common non-associated chains, HLA-associated TCR beta chains in a later analysis were more clonally expanded and had lower generation probabilities. According to a later analysis, most CMV-associated TCR beta chains appeared to be HLA-restricted, and the HLA associations seemed to be driven largely by CMV exposure. A later genetic analysis reported fewer N-insertions in productive TCRs among donors in an Asian-associated ancestry cluster than the approximately 700-donor mean. Several of the top co-occurrence clusters appeared to be linked to parvovirus B19, influenza, CMV and Epstein-Barr virus, according to a later analysis. Because some donors lacked HLA typing at each locus, the association tests relied only on the typed subset. The earlier analysis of 587 of the donors excluded some 16 rarely observed V segments, including chromosome 9 orphons, because counts were too low. In the study, about 150 TCR beta chains were listed as associated with cytomegalovirus. A group of highly shared sequence variants was considered likely to be a technical artifact of the sequencing pipeline. CMV serostatus was the only immune exposure information available for the cohort. In vitro tests confirmed that a few of the cytomegalovirus-associated TCR beta chains recognize cytomegalovirus antigens. An association between a missense DCLRE1C variant and V-gene and J-gene trimming of TCR beta chains was found in a later genetic analysis and replicated in an independent cohort. A further reported finding was that TCR beta sequences accurately predicted the HLA-A and HLA-B alleles for most subjects in the first cohort. The presence/absence analyses assumed that sequencing depth was roughly uniform across donors, and that assumption may not be true. While some public TCRs were present in many individuals, most TCR sequences turned up only very rarely across donors. In a later analysis, more than 15,000 TCR beta sequences were associated with specific HLA alleles at a false discovery rate of 0.05. In an earlier analysis of fewer than 750 of the donors, most TCR beta V segments were observed in productive rearrangements about 87% or about 30% of the time, broadly matching IMGT annotations. In a later analysis, TCR association rates were found to vary across HLA loci, with the most associated TCRs seen for DRB1 alleles and the fewest for HLA-C alleles. The classifier was reported to diagnose cytomegalovirus status with high specificity and sensitivity in both the original cohort and the validation cohort. In this cohort, only TCR beta chains were sequenced, and detectable features were limited by the absence of alpha or paired-chain data. It was suggested by the authors that the approach could potentially be generalized to other disease states and immunological phenotypes. When HLA alleles, especially DR and DQ, strongly co-occurred, attributing TCR associations to individual alleles was difficult. Correlated functional status among segregating V segments might reflect linkage disequilibrium, but an unknown experimental factor could not be ruled out.

Library preparation employed the immunoSEQ multiplex PCR assay. For the multiplex PCR, a mixture combining 60 forward primers for TCR Vbeta segments and 13 reverse primers for TCR Jbeta segments was used. Amplification of the CDR3 region of rearranged TCR beta genes was performed with a multiplex PCR assay on genomic DNA. The Illumina HiSeq System was used to sequence the amplified TCR beta libraries as 87-base-pair reads. In the paper's pipeline: A later analysis counted around 72 million unique TCR beta chains across the 690 or so repertoires, and roughly 11 million of these chains were shared by at least two donors. Raw reads were error-corrected and collapsed into unique sequences with a nearest-neighbor algorithm that merged closely related sequences to remove PCR and sequencing errors. CDR3 sequences were aligned to IMGT reference sequences to assign V, D and J gene segments. For a sequence to be retained, a match of at least six nucleotides was required to both a V gene segment and a J gene segment. A rearrangement counted as productive if the CDR3 had no stop codons and remained in frame with V and J, and every other rearrangement counted as non-productive. Following IMGT convention, CDR3 was defined as the stretch from the second conserved V-encoded cysteine to the conserved J-encoded phenylalanine. The earlier analysis of some 600 of the donors excluded sequences that lacked an unambiguous match to a single V gene segment. An earlier analysis of 450 to 650 of the donors called V segments functional above 56.7% productive rearrangements and segregating when the between-donor standard deviation exceeded 5%. A statistical classification framework was built for diagnosing cytomegalovirus status from the catalog of TCR beta chain sequences. In a later analysis, TCR nucleotide sequences were compared against IMGT/GENE-DB human TR gene sequences so that V and J genes could be assigned. The TCRdist pipeline was used in a later analysis to assign CDR3 sequences and most-parsimonious VDJ recombination scenarios. In a later analysis, every TCR beta chain was defined by the combination of its CDR3 amino acid sequence and its V-gene family, and reads without a unique V-gene family were dropped. To address suspected cross-contamination and a sequencing artifact, a later analysis removed a few hundred highly shared, low-generation-probability nucleotide sequences. In a later analysis, a clonal expansion index for each public chain was calculated from normalized within-repertoire ranks of inferred template counts. In a later analysis, generation probabilities were computed using a VDJ recombination model fitted to out-of-frame rearrangements, and the results were checked against IGoR. Hypergeometric tests were used in a later analysis to score TCR-TCR, TCR-HLA and TCR-CMV co-occurrence, with a repertoire-size bias correction applied to the TCR pairs. False discovery rates were estimated in a later analysis by permuting HLA or CMV assignments 20 times. A later analysis grouped co-occurring TCRs with DBSCAN, adding TCRdist sequence similarity when clustering within HLA-allele-positive subsets. Repertoires with fewer than 30,000 or more than 120,000 public chains were left out of co-occurrence clustering, as were about five repertoires with anomalous nucleotide sharing. TCRdb mirrors the immuneACCESS table, restricted to in-frame sequences. Some clones are absent from its copies; in checked studies, under half trace to an unresolved V gene, and the reason for the others is unknown. Clone size and the V and J calls come from that table; the DNA yielded D and trimming. Recorded for this sample are about 190,000 clones; more than 70% of them occurred a single time. The ten most abundant clones make up more than 4% of the sample.

The cohort consisted of some 730 healthy bone marrow donors. At the time of sampling, every cohort member was nominally healthy, though immune exposures that went unrecorded were likely present. The donor was CMV seropositive and belonged to the group of 250 to 300 seropositive cohort members. A peripheral blood sample was collected from each donor, and TCR beta sequencing was performed on peripheral blood mononuclear cells. Genomic DNA extraction from the blood cell samples was performed with the Qiagen DNeasy Blood Extraction Kit. The CDR3 covers 15 residues, taking in both the cysteine and the phenylalanine. Kept here is only the CDR3 DNA, which spans 45 bases and is read in frame from base 1. The trim is 6 bases for V and 5 bases for J, with a gap of 19 bases between the germline ends. The germline V gene specifies SGHRS as CDR1 and YFSETQ as CDR2. With regard to this clone: No antigen is known for it. Qualities for individual bases were not recorded, and no much larger clone is one base off.

The receptor comes from a man under 40 in good health and CMV-seropositive. The chain uses TRBV5-1 and TRBJ2-3; the D gene cannot be named for sure. Sequencing was carried out using PBMCs. The DNA is as follows: TGCGCCAGCAAAATTCAACCCCTACGAGGAGATACGCAGTATTTT. This translates into CASKIQPLRGDTQYF.